This entry lists 15 T cell receptor beta chains sequenced from one sample in a study of blood T cell repertoires in COVID-19. Sequencing was performed with immunoSEQ multiplex PCR; in TCRdb, only in-frame clones are kept and a portion is missing. The data contain fewer than 400,000 clones, 80% to 90% of them singletons. Material: PBMCs or T cells enriched from blood (not recorded which). All receptors come from a man aged 30 to 39 who had recovered from COVID-19.

The rearrangement uses TRBV5-6 and TRBJ1-2; 8 bases fit TRBD1. The ends lost 0 bases at V and 8 bases at J; junction bases unmatched: 6. CDR3 length: 14 residues. Germline-derived CDR1 and CDR2 are SGHDT and YYEEEE. CDR3 loop: CASSLGQGAVGYTF. The CDR3 DNA sequence: TGTGCCAGCAGCTTGGGGCAGGGGGCTGTCGGCTACACCTTC.

This chain links TRBV10-3 with TRBJ1-5, with D unclear. Germline CDR1 ENHRY, CDR2 SYGVKD. The CDR3 sequence is 14 residues long. The ends were cut back, 0 bases at V and 5 bases at J, with 8 bases in the middle. The DNA for the CDR3 is TGTGCCATCAGTGAGTCGCAGGTCTATCAGCCCCAGCATTTT. It is translated as CAISESQVYQPQHF.

V and J are TRBV29-1 and TRBJ2-7; the D gene is possibly TRBD1 (6 bases). Trimming stripped 3 bases from V and 0 bases from J, with 12 bases between. The CDR3 length is 14 residues. Germline CDR1 SQVTM, CDR2 ANQGSEA. The CDR3 spells CSVEGGQHSYEQYF. CDR3 bases: TGCAGCGTTGAGGGCGGACAGCACTCCTACGAGCAGTACTTC.

This chain links TRBV5-1 with TRBJ2-5, with 12 bases lining up with TRBD2. Germline V gives CDR1 SGHRS, CDR2 YFSETQ. This CDR3 has 16 amino acids. The ends lost 1 base at V and 10 bases at J; junction bases unmatched: 11. CDR3 in amino acids: CASSLLASGGEVIQYF. The CDR3, as DNA: TGCGCCAGCAGCTTGTTGGCTAGCGGGGGGGAAGTGATCCAGTACTTC. Combining the CDR3 with reference TRBV5-1 and TRBJ2-5 gives the whole variable domain KAGVTQTPRYLIKTRGQQVTLSCSPISGHRSVSWYQQTPGQGLQFLFEYFSETQRNKGNFPGRFSGRQFSNSRSEMNVSTLELGDSALYLCASSLLASGGEVIQYFGPGTRLLVL.

V is TRBV6-5 and J is TRBJ1-6; D might be TRBD1 (5 bases). The CDR3 sequence is 15 residues long. Germline V gene data show CDR1 as MNHEY and CDR2 as SVGAGI. Trimming took 1 base from V and 7 from J, leaving 11 bases between them. In DNA form, the CDR3 reads TGTGCCAGCAGTTACTTGTCCCAGGGAAATTCACCCCTCCACTTT. It codes for CASSYLSQGNSPLHF.

The rearrangement joins TRBV5-6 to TRBJ1-6; no definite D call. Germline loops: CDR1 SGHDT, CDR2 YYEEEE. The CDR3 contains 14 residues. V lost 5 bases and J 5 bases, leaving 11 bases between the germline ends. Written as DNA, the CDR3 is TGTGCCAGCAGTTTAAGACACGATAATTCACCCCTCCACTTT. The encoded protein is CASSLRHDNSPLHF.

The chain links TRBV3-1 (or the pseudogene TRBV3-2) to TRBJ2-2; TRBD2 is a possible D gene (5 bases). Germline assignment: CDR1 LGHDT and CDR2 YNNKEL (reference sequence). V lost 5 bases, J lost 4 bases, and 14 bases lay in between. This CDR3 region has 15 residues. The CDR3 DNA is TGTGCCAGCAGCAAACCGGGGATAGGCACCGGGGAGCTGTTTTTT. This sequence encodes CASSKPGIGTGELFF.

V usage is TRBV6-1 and J usage is TRBJ2-2; D is ambiguous. Trimming took off 6 bases at V and 3 bases at J, with 11 bases between the two ends. The CDR3 is made up of 14 amino acids. Germline loops: CDR1 MNHNS, CDR2 SASEGT. CDR3 coding DNA: TGTGCCAGCAGGGAAACAGCCTACACCGGGGAGCTGTTTTTT. Amino acid sequence: CASRETAYTGELFF.

In DNA, the CDR3 is TGTGCCAGCAGCGTGGGGACAGATAATTCACCCCTCCACTTT. Translation: CASSVGTDNSPLHF. The chain combines TRBV9 with TRBJ1-6; 7 bases are a match to TRBD1. From germline, CDR1 is SGDLS and CDR2 YYNGEE. The CDR3 has 14 residues. V lost 2 bases and J lost 5; bases outside the gene matches: 1.

The chain's CDR3 is CASRTGSAFEQYF. The CDR3 nucleotides are TGTGCCAGCCGAACAGGCTCTGCCTTCGAGCAGTACTTC. This sequence joins TRBV18 and TRBJ2-7; possible D gene TRBD1, 5 bases. The CDR3 covers 13 residues. Germline-derived CDR1 and CDR2 are KGHSH and LQKENI. V was clipped by 8 bases and J by 6 bases, with 17 bases between them.

This clone was seen more than once but under ten times. This chain's CDR3 is CASSWDMGYGYTF. The CDR3 coding sequence is TGTGCCAGCAGTTGGGACATGGGCTATGGCTACACCTTC. This rearrangement joins TRBV6-5 to TRBJ1-2; weak D call: TRBD1 (6 bases). Germline values: CDR1 MNHEY, CDR2 SVGAGI. This CDR3 has 13 amino acids. Trimming shortened V by 4 bases and J by 4 bases, and 10 bases separated the two germline ends.

The CDR3 sequence: CSASPGGSNTGELFF. The CDR3 bases are TGCAGTGCTAGTCCCGGGGGATCGAACACCGGGGAGCTGTTTTTT. The chain employs TRBV20-1 and TRBJ2-2, with a possible D match to TRBD2 (6 bases). Trimming took 3 bases from V and 0 from J, leaving 11 bases between them. Looked up from germline, CDR1 is DFQATT and CDR2 is SNEGSKA (reference sequence). CDR3 length equals 15 residues.

This clone was seen only once. J is TRBJ1-1 and V is TRBV7-6; TRBD1 aligns across 10 bases. The length of the CDR3 is 15 residues. With V trimmed by 5 bases and J by 1 base, 4 bases remained unmatched. Germline V gene data show CDR1 as SGHVS and CDR2 as FNYEAQ. The CDR3 DNA is TGTGCCAGCAGCGCGGGACAGGGGCGGAACACTGAAGCTTTCTTT. Its translation is CASSAGQGRNTEAFF. The whole variable domain, remainder taken from reference TRBV7-6 and TRBJ1-1, is GAGVSQSPRYKVTKRGQDVALRCDPISGHVSLYWYRQALGQGPEFLTYFNYEAQQDKSGLPNDRFSAERPEGSISTLTIQRTEQRDSAMYRCASSAGQGRNTEAFFGQGTRLTVV.

The sample holds one count of this clone. The chain uses TRBV19 and TRBJ1-5; D unresolved. V lost 0 bases and J 12 bases, leaving 15 bases between the germline ends. Germline V gene data show CDR1 as LNHDA and CDR2 as SQIVND (reference sequence). This CDR3 has 14 amino acids. The CDR3: CASSIETGRSHQHF. The CDR3 DNA is TGTGCCAGTAGTATAGAAACGGGTAGGAGTCACCAGCATTTT.

The rearrangement links TRBV7-2 to TRBJ1-5, with 12 nucleotides matching TRBD1. After removal of 3 bases from V and 0 bases from J, the junction contained 6 bases not matched to a gene. CDR3 length: 18 residues. CDR1 and CDR2 (germline): SGHTA, FQGNSA. CDR3 sequence reads: CASSLGTGGGPSNQPQHF. CDR3 coding DNA: TGTGCCAGCAGCTTGGGGACAGGGGGCGGCCCTAGCAATCAGCCCCAGCATTTT.